This record looks at one T cell receptor (beta chain) sequence and its context. The antigen remains undetermined. This entry comes from a study of shared clonotypes between healthy human individuals. The CDR3 extends over 16 amino acids. CDR1 SNHLY and CDR2 FYNNEI come from the germline V gene. V shed 6 bases and J 1 base; nucleotides not matched to a gene: 10. The study's findings and limits: Donor clonotype sharing was expected to depend on sequencing depth.

This table comes from immunoSEQ multiplex PCR, and its TCRdb copy is limited to in-frame clones, with some not included. The data hold millions of clones, with just over 90% observed a single time. Input material: naive CD4+ T cells sorted from blood. The subset: CD45RA+ positively selected. The chain combines TRBV2 with TRBJ2-7; 9 nucleotides align to TRBD1. This receptor was identified in a man aged 18 to 29 in good health. The CDR3 sequence: CASRRPGQGKSYEQYF. The CDR3 DNA follows: TGTGCCAGCAGGAGACCGGGACAGGGTAAATCCTACGAGCAGTACTTC.